This T cell receptor (beta chain) is from a study of blood T cell repertoires in COVID-19. Overall study: Some COVID-19 samples were acute and others convalescent; all came from the United States, Italy and Spain. Nucleic acid was either cDNA or gDNA, and it came from T cells, B-cell-depleted T cells, or PBMCs.

From germline, CDR1 is MNHEY and CDR2 SMNVEV (reference sequence). This CDR3 contains 15 residues. V was cut by 5 bases and J by 6 bases, with 18 bases left in between. Assay used: immunoSEQ multiplex PCR; TCRdb lists only in-frame clones, some missing. Seen here are a few hundred thousand clones, 86% observed once, and the top ten hold about 10%. This clonotype was sampled from a man in his forties who had recovered from COVID-19. The sequencing sample was made of peripheral blood. This sequence joins TRBV27 and TRBJ2-3; D is undetermined. Written as DNA, the CDR3 is TGTGCCAGCAGTCCGCGACAAGACCTTGGGGATACGCAGTATTTT. Translation gives CASSPRQDLGDTQYF.